This T cell receptor beta chain is drawn from a study of cytomegalovirus exposure and HLA in healthy donors. Primers for the PCR totalled 60 Vbeta and 13 Jbeta. TCRdb's table, derived via immunoSEQ multiplex PCR, lists solely in-frame clones and lacks some. Here the sample spans 65,000 to 85,000 clones, roughly two thirds being singletons. Regarding the study as a whole: In a later analysis, V- and J-gene trimming of beta chains associated with a DCLRE1C missense variant, replicated independently. It was likely that a cluster of highly shared sequence variants was a sequencing artifact. With DRB1 most and HLA-C fewest, TCR association rates differed between HLA loci in a later analysis.

CDR3 size: 16 residues. Germline values: CDR1 SGHRS, CDR2 YFSETQ. V was pared by 4 bases and J by 1 base, with 10 bases of the junction left unmatched. To note about this clone: What it binds is not known.

The chain joins TRBV5-1 to TRBJ1-1, with TRBD1 matching over 7 bases. The source material was PBMCs. This TCR derives from a male donor in good health and CMV-seropositive. As DNA, the CDR3 is TGCGCCAGCAGCACCCTAGGGACAGAACAGAACACTGAAGCTTTCTTT. Its translation: CASSTLGTEQNTEAFF.